This T cell receptor beta chain was observed in a study of beta chain features in type 1 diabetes. Points from the study as a whole: Among all four CD4+ subsets, Type 1 diabetes patients had TCRB CDR3s that were moderately but significantly shorter.

This clone has more than one count but fewer than ten. Antigen specificity is unknown. Of the isolated RNA, all was reverse transcribed, and so the sequenced material was expressed TCRB transcripts. Generated by immunoSEQ multiplex PCR, the TCRdb table keeps only in-frame clones and is missing some. The repertoire holds 300,000 to 350,000 clones, with approximately 12% as singletons. This CDR3 has 17 amino acids. CDR1 and CDR2 (germline): MGHRA, YSYEKL. V dropped 3 bases and J dropped 4; count of bases not matched to a gene: 14. Sequenced sample: naive CD4+ T cells from blood. The source of this sequence is a woman between 18 and 29 years old with type 1 diabetes. The gene calls are TRBV4-1 and TRBJ2-5, with TRBD2 matching 7 bases. The CDR3 loop reads CASSQPLGREKRETQYF. The CDR3 coding sequence is TGCGCCAGCAGCCAGCCCCTCGGGCGGGAGAAACGAGAGACCCAGTACTTC.